The source of this T cell receptor (beta chain) is a study of spatial heterogeneity in lung cancer (dated by TCRdb to 2018 to 2020). Concerning the study at large: Beta-chain transcripts were consistently detected in greater numbers than alpha-chain transcripts, which likely reflects a higher abundance of beta-chain transcripts. In non-small cell lung cancer, the study made a quantitative comparison of TCR alpha and beta repertoires among multiple tumor regions, matched nontumor lung and blood. In the raw uncorrected reads, each unique combination of TCR and UMI appeared more than ten times on average. TCR repertoire features were related to nonsynonymous mutation counts determined by whole-exome sequencing of tumor tissue. At surgery, both alpha and beta chains were TCR-sequenced in 200 to 250 tumor regions, approximately 64 matched nontumor lung samples and some 58 PBMC samples.

The germline V gene encodes CDR1 DFQATT and CDR2 SNEGSKA (reference sequence). Trimming takes 5 bases from V and 3 bases from J, and the germline ends sit 14 bases apart. The CDR3 numbers 14 residues from cysteine through phenylalanine. The retained sequence is limited to the CDR3, 42 bases, with the frame set at the first base. The table lists this clonotype with a few counts. Its antigen specificity is not known. Per-nucleotide qualities are absent, and no much larger clonotype sits a single base away. Broader findings and caveats from the paper: Ubiquitous expanded tumor TCRs were found in blood more often at tumor resection than at routine follow-up. Confirming at a functional level the hypothesis that regional TCRs recognize regional mutations was considered to require additional single-cell paired TCR alpha and beta sequencing.

The time point tag for this specimen amounts to: sample taken at primary tumor resection. Donors were 65 to 85 patients with early-stage, untreated non-small cell lung cancer from the lung TRACERx cohort. Whole RNA extracted from tumor and nontumor lung tissue, or from cryopreserved PBMC samples, was used for TCR sequencing without cell sorting. A patient was chosen for TCR sequencing only when enough RNA was available from at least two tumor regions. Library prep was done by 5' RACE. Sequenced on a NextSeq 500. To allow correction of PCR and sequencing errors, the TCR library protocol tagged every TCR cDNA molecule with a unique molecular identifier. On the study's bioinformatics: TCR identification, UMI-based error correction and CDR3 extraction were performed with Decombinator tools. Expanded TCRs were defined as those above a frequency of 2 per 1,000, corresponding to the top 1% of the tumor frequency distribution. Each repertoire was subsampled 100 times to 5,000 TCRs, after which Renyi diversity was computed with the R vegan package. CDR3 similarity networks were constructed using string-kernel similarity of amino acid triplets, with links drawn between CDR3s whose pairwise similarity was above 0.82. The raw public reads went through TCRdb reprocessing: fastp at Q25, MiXCR clone calling, in-frame beta chains kept. One record per CDR3 amino acid sequence lists the most common genes and DNA. These V and J calls are TCRdb output, not the study's own analysis. This sample has about 8,600 distinct CDR3 sequences in its table, and 4% to 5.5% of those were observed once. The biggest ten clones account for roughly 28% of the sample.

This clonotype originated in a male donor with early-stage non-small cell lung cancer. The sequence links TRBV20-1 to TRBJ1-3; the D gene is perhaps TRBD1, on 6 matching bases. Sequencing was performed on PBMCs, taken at surgery. In nucleotides, the sequence is TGCAGTGCTTCGACAGGCTCGGTTGGAAACACCATATATTTT. It translates as CSASTGSVGNTIYF.